The entry below describes one T cell receptor (beta chain). The table lists this clone with a few counts. The antigen it recognizes is unknown. No qualities accompany the bases; no much larger clone lies one base away. For TCR beta library preparation, about 2 micrograms of genomic DNA were extracted from the cryopreserved PBMCs. High-throughput TCR beta sequencing was performed on longitudinal blood samples from CLL patients receiving ibrutinib monotherapy. The patients were enrolled in a single-center, open-label phase 2 trial of ibrutinib monotherapy. This entry is derived from a study of cytotoxic CD8 clonotypes in ibrutinib-treated CLL (dated by TCRdb to about 2021). Regarding the study in general: The cohort had 11 to 12 relapsed/refractory and roughly 15 treatment-naive patients; some 17 were IGHV unmutated. The response samples were drawn at a median of 12 months into treatment, with a range of about 6 to 36 months. On average, each sample had roughly 250,000 productive templates and tens of thousands of productive rearrangements. Cryopreserved peripheral blood mononuclear cells were obtained before treatment, at response, and at either sustained remission or disease progression. Responses were partial in around 25 patients and complete in 2; after median 68 months follow-up, some 15 stayed in remission and about twelve progressed. Longitudinal samples were obtainable from about 30% of the roughly 90 participants in the trial.

Trimming leaves V shorter by 6 bases and J shorter by 1 base, with the junction holding 4 bases beyond the gene matches. Via the germline V gene, CDR1 is KGHSH and CDR2 LQKENI. From cysteine to phenylalanine, the CDR3 is 14 amino acids long. Only CDR3 DNA remains: 42 bases, in frame from the first base. Each clonotype received, on average, about 9.7x coverage in deep resolution sequencing performed on a MiSeq, where the target depth lay between 1 in 1 million and 1 in 200,000 T cells. The immunoSEQ hsTCRB Kit was used to generate TCR beta libraries. The authors' analysis ran thus. ImmunoSEQ Data Assistant and ImmunoSEQ Analyzer were used for data analysis, and V, D and J genes were assigned according to IMGT definitions. Clonality was computed as one minus normalized Shannon entropy of productive rearrangement frequencies, ranging from 0 to 1. Only overrepresented clonotypes making up at least 0.05% of each patient's repertoire were included in the public clonotype analysis. Repertoires from some twelve age-matched healthy donors in immuneACCESS were used as clonality controls. TCRdb stores this immuneACCESS table with in-frame sequences only. Part of the clones is absent; in the studies checked, under half of the shortfall reflects unresolved V genes, and no reason is known for the rest. The DNA gave D and trimming, while V, J and clone size come from that table. Here the sample has some 28,000 clones; 45% to 65% occur a single time. The ten largest make up about 5.4% of the sample.

Here is what the overall study found, with its caveats: Public clonotypes were rare and either shrank or stayed stable during treatment, and the rise in clonality at ibrutinib response reflected expansion of private clonotypes. Clonality rose at ibrutinib response, remained stable during sustained remission, and dropped back toward baseline at progression. Sustained-remission and progressing patients did not have matched sampling times, and lymph node repertoires were not examined. At baseline, clonality was higher than in age-matched healthy donors and showed a strong correlation with circulating CD8+ T-cell counts.

The sequences come from PBMCs, collected before ibrutinib treatment. The source is a human donor with chronic lymphocytic leukemia. This chain is built from TRBV18 and TRBJ1-1; 8 of the junction bases match TRBD1. The CDR3 region has the sequence CASSLQGANTEAFF. In nucleotides, the sequence is TGTGCCAGCTCTCTCCAGGGGGCGAACACTGAAGCTTTCTTT.